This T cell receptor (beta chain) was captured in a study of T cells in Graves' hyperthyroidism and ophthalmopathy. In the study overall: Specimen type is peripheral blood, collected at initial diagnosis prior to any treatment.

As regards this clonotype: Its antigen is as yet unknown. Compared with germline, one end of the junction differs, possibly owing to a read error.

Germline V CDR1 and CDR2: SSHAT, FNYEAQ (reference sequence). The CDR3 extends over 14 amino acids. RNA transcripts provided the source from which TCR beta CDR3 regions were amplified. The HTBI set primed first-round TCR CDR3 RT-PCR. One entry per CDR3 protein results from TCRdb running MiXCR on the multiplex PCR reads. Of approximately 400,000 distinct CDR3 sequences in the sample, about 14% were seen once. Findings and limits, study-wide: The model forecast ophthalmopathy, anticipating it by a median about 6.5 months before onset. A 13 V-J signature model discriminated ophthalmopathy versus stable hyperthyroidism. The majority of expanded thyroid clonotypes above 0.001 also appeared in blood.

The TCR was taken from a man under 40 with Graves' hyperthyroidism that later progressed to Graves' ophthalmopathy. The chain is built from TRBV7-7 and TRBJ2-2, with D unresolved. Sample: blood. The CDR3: CASRRLPSGGELFF. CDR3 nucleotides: TGTGCTAGCAGAAGACTCCCGTCAGGTGGGGAGCTGTTTTTT.